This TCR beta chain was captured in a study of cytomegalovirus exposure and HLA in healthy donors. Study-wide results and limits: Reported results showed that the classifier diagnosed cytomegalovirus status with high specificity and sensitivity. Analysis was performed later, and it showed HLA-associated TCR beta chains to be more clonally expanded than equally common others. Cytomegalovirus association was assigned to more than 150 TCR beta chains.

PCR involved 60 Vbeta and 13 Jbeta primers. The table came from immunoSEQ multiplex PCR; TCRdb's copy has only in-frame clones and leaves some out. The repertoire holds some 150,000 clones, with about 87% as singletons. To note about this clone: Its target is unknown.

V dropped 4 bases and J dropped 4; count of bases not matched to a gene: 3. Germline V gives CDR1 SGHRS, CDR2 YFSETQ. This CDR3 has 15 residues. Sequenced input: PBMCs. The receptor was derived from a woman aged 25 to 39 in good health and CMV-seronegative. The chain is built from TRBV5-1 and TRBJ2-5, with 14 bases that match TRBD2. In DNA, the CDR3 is TGCGCCAGCAGCCCCGGGACTAGCGGGAGAGAGACCCAGTACTTC. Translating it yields CASSPGTSGRETQYF.